The present entry profiles one T cell receptor beta chain with its context. Its antigen is undetermined. TCRdb re-called the 5' RACE reads, yielding one record per CDR3 amino acid sequence without DNA. The sample table includes roughly 430,000 distinct CDR3 sequences. This sample is part of a study of T cells expressing NK-cell markers. The CDR3 extends over 20 amino acids. The germline CDR1 and CDR2 sequences are LNHDA and SQIVND (reference sequence). Study-wide results and limits: Once again these clonotypes came out on top in the CD3+CD56-NKG2C+ fraction of several donors. Dominant NKG2C+ clonotype frequencies of roughly 1.0-7.5% of CD8+ T cells were measured in more than 5 donors.

Sequencing used blood T cells: a sorted CD56 or NKG2C T cell subset, CD4+ or CD8+ T cells, or bulk PBMC T cells (not recorded which). The sequence derives from a woman between 18 and 69 years old in good health. The chain combines TRBV19 with TRBJ2-1; as DNA is missing, the TRBD1 call by TCRdb cannot be tested. The chain's CDR3 is CASSPTKTGSKYPPYNEQFF.